These 7 T cell receptor beta chains originate from one sample sequenced in a study of cytotoxic CD8 clonotypes in ibrutinib-treated CLL. TCRdb's copy holds only in-frame clones and misses some; the assay was immunoSEQ multiplex PCR. The sample contains approximately 20,000 clones, 81% of which appear only once. The sequenced sample was PBMCs, obtained before ibrutinib treatment. The receptors come from a human donor with chronic lymphocytic leukemia.

The gene calls are TRBV2 and TRBJ2-1; TRBD1 agrees at 7 bases. The CDR3 runs 13 residues. Germline CDR1 is SNHLY and CDR2 is FYNNEI. Losses at the gene ends were 4 bases for V and 6 bases for J; bases not matched to a gene: 3. CDR3 sequence: CASSVSGGNEQFF. DNA of the CDR3: TGTGCCAGCAGTGTGTCAGGGGGCAATGAGCAGTTCTTC.

The chain combines TRBV5-5 with TRBJ1-4, with TRBD1 matching over 7 bases. This CDR3 spans 15 amino acids. Germline V gene data show CDR1 as SGHKS and CDR2 as YYEKEE (reference sequence). With 0 bases clipped from V and 5 bases from J, the junction kept 4 bases outside the gene matches. The CDR3 loop reads CASSLVRGGNEKLFF. CDR3 coding DNA: TGTGCCAGCAGCTTGGTCAGGGGGGGAAATGAAAAACTGTTTTTT.

The chain joins TRBV11-2 to TRBJ2-6; D unresolved. Trimming removed 3 bases from V and 2 bases from J, with 5 bases in between. This CDR3 contains 14 residues. Germline V CDR1 and CDR2: SGHAT, FQNNGV. CDR3 bases: TGTGCCAGCAGCTTGGTGACTGGGGCCAACGTCCTGACTTTC. This sequence encodes CASSLVTGANVLTF.

The rearrangement links TRBV2 to TRBJ2-5; the match to TRBD2 covers 7 bases. Trimming took 6 bases from V and 1 from J; bases not matched to a gene: 11. The CDR3 consists of 16 residues. Germline-derived CDR1 and CDR2 are SNHLY and FYNNEI. Written as DNA, the CDR3 is TGTGCCAGCAGGGCGCGGGGCCGGACTAGCCAAGAGACCCAGTACTTC. The encoded protein is CASRARGRTSQETQYF.

This sequence joins TRBV7-2 and TRBJ1-1; D not resolved. Per the germline V gene, CDR1 is SGHTA and CDR2 is FQGNSA. V was cut by 4 bases and J by 0 bases, with 9 bases left in between. This CDR3 contains 14 residues. In DNA form, the CDR3 reads TGTGCCAGCAGCTCCCGGGCGGTGAACACTGAAGCTTTCTTT. Translating gives CASSSRAVNTEAFF.

A few counts support this clone. The chain couples TRBV27 to TRBJ2-1; D is possibly TRBD2 (5 bases). The CDR3 is 15 residues long. The V and J ends lost 3 bases and 0 bases respectively, with 9 bases between them. Germline values: CDR1 MNHEY, CDR2 SMNVEV (reference sequence). This chain's CDR3 is CASSLDSSSYNEQFF. The CDR3 DNA reads TGTGCCAGCAGTTTGGACTCAAGCTCCTACAATGAGCAGTTCTTC.

This chain connects TRBV30 to TRBJ1-4, with 9 bases aligning to TRBD1. Trimming at V came to 4 bases and at J to 4 bases, leaving 4 bases not matched to a gene. The CDR3 sequence is 14 residues long. CDR1 is GTSNPN, CDR2 SVGIG, per germline (reference sequence). CDR3 loop: CAWTPDRGNEKLFF. The CDR3 DNA sequence: TGTGCCTGGACTCCGGACAGGGGTAATGAAAAACTGTTTTTT.